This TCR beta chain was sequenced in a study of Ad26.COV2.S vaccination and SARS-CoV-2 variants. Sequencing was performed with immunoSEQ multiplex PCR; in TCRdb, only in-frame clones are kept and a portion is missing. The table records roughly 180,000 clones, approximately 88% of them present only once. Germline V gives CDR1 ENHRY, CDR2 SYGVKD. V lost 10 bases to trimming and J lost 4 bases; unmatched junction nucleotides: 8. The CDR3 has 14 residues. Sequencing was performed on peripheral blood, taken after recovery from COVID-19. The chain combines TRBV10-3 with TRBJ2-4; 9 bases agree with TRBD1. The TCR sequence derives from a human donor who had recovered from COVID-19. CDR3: CATTPGTGKNIQYF. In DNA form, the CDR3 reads TGTGCCACCACCCCCGGGACAGGGAAAAACATTCAGTACTTC.